This TCR beta chain was identified during a study of lung T cells in sarcoidosis with Löfgren's syndrome. Study background: Analyses focused on Löfgren's syndrome patients.

TCRdb passed the reads through MiXCR, listing each CDR3 protein once. The sample carries 9,000 or so distinct CDR3 sequences, about 20% recorded once. The sample consisted of CD4+ T cells from bronchoalveolar lavage. This TCR came from a human donor with sarcoidosis (Löfgren's syndrome or another form), or a control subject (not recorded which).

The CDR3 nucleotides are TGTGCCAGCAGCTTCACGGCCTTAAATTCACCCCTCCACTTT. Translated: CASSFTALNSPLHF. The V call is TRBV5-5, the J call TRBJ1-6, with D unclear. Trimming took 2 bases from V and 7 from J, leaving 10 bases between them. This CDR3 has 14 amino acids. Germline CDR1 reads SGHKS; CDR2 reads YYEKEE (reference sequence). The entire variable domain, with the rest obtained from reference TRBV5-5 and TRBJ1-6, is as follows: DAGVTQSPTHLIKTRGQQVTLRCSPISGHKSVSWYQQVLGQGPQFIFQYYEKEERGRGNFPDRFSARQFPNYSSELNVNALLLGDSALYLCASSFTALNSPLHFGNGTRLTVT.